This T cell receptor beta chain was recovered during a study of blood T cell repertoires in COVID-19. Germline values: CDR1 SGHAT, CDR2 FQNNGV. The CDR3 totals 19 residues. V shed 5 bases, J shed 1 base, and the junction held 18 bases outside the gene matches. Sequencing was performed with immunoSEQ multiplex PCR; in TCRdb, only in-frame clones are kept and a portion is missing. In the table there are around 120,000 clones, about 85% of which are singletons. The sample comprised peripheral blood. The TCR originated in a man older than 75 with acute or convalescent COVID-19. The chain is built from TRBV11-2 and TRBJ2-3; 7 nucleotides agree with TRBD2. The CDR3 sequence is CASSGFKGLRRGGTDTQYF. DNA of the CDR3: TGTGCCAGCAGCGGTTTCAAGGGACTAAGACGGGGGGGCACAGATACGCAGTATTTT.